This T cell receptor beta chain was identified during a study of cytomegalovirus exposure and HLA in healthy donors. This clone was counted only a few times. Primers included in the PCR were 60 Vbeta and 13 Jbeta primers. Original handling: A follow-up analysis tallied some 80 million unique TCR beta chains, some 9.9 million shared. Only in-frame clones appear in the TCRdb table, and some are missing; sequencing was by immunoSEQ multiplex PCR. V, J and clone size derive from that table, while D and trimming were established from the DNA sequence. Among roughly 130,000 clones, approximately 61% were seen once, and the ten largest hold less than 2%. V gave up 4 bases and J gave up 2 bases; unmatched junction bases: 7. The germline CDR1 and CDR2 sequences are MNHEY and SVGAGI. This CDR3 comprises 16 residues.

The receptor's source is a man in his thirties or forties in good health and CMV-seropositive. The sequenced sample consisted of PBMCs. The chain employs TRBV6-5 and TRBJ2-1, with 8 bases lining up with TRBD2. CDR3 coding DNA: TGTGCCAGCAGTTCCGATCTAGCGGGTGCCTACAATGAGCAGTTCTTC. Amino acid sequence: CASSSDLAGAYNEQFF.